These T cell receptor beta chains were read from a single sample in a study of chemoradiotherapy in HPV16-positive cancers. Clones were read by immunoSEQ multiplex PCR, and TCRdb kept only the in-frame ones, dropping some. The table shows thousands of clones, with roughly nine tenths occurring only once. Sequencing was performed on tumor tissue, taken from a patient who underwent chemoradiotherapy. The origin of the receptors is a human donor with HPV-associated anogenital cancer. The CDR3 runs from the conserved cysteine through the conserved F or W. D genes are given only for firm matches. Clone size, where shown, is once, few, many, or a class for clones that have expanded.

.,TRBV28,.,TRBJ2-1,CASSLVVGRVRDEQFF,TGTGCCAGCAGTTTGGTTGTGGGACGGGTTCGTGATGAGCAGTTCTTC
TRBD1,TRBV7-2,few,TRBJ2-7,CASSRRQGTFEQYF,TGTGCCAGCAGCCGTCGACAGGGGACTTTCGAGCAGTACTTC
TRBD1,TRBV5-6,.,TRBJ1-4,CASSIGQGTDEKLFF,TGTGCCAGCAGCATCGGACAGGGGACGGATGAAAAACTGTTTTTT
TRBD1,TRBV6-6,.,TRBJ1-1,CASSYPSGQGEAFF,TGTGCCAGCAGTTACCCGTCAGGACAGGGGGAAGCTTTCTTT
.,TRBV7-9,.,TRBJ2-1,CASSLRLGANYNEQFF,TGTGCCAGCAGCTTACGGCTCGGGGCGAATTACAATGAGCAGTTCTTC
.,TRBV18,.,TRBJ2-5,CASSPGEETQYF,TGTGCCAGCTCACCGGGAGAAGAGACCCAGTACTTC
.,TRBV5-3,.,TRBJ1-5,CARSRDSNQPQHF,TGTGCCAGAAGCAGGGACAGCAATCAGCCCCAGCATTTT
.,TRBV28,.,TRBJ2-1,CATQRVQPPNEQFF,TGTGCCACCCAGCGGGTCCAACCGCCCAATGAGCAGTTCTTC
.,TRBV9,.,TRBJ2-1,CASSVVGSPEQFF,TGTGCCAGCAGCGTAGTCGGTAGTCCCGAGCAGTTCTTC
TRBD2,TRBV7-2,.,TRBJ2-5,CASSLGSGDGKTQYF,TGTGCCAGCAGCTTAGGTAGCGGGGACGGGAAGACCCAGTACTTC
TRBD1,TRBV13,.,TRBJ2-3,CASSLIQTGSTQYF,TGTGCCAGCAGCCTCATACAGACAGGGAGTACGCAGTATTTT
TRBD1,TRBV5-5,few,TRBJ2-7,CASSPGQGSGYNEQYF,TGTGCCAGCAGCCCAGGACAGGGGTCCGGTTACAACGAGCAGTACTTC
TRBD1,TRBV29-1,.,TRBJ2-7,CSVDLRQGSYEQYF,TGCAGCGTTGACTTACGACAGGGTTCCTACGAGCAGTACTTC
TRBD1,TRBV28,.,TRBJ2-7,CASSPIQGTHEQYF,TGTGCCAGCAGCCCAATACAGGGGACCCACGAGCAGTACTTC
.,TRBV5-5,.,TRBJ1-6,CASSFDLGPLHF,TGTGCCAGCAGCTTCGACTTGGGACCCCTCCACTTT
.,TRBV19,.,TRBJ1-1,CASRRQVSNTEAFF,TGTGCCAGTAGGAGACAGGTGTCGAACACTGAAGCTTTCTTT
TRBD1,TRBV7-9,once,TRBJ1-4,CASSRGTVPEKLFF,TGTGCCAGCAGCCGTGGGACAGTTCCGGAAAAACTGTTTTTT
TRBD2,TRBV5-6,.,TRBJ2-3,CASSPAGAVRSDTQYF,TGTGCCAGCAGCCCCGCGGGAGCAGTCAGATCAGATACGCAGTATTTT
TRBD2,TRBV5-4,.,TRBJ2-1,CASSLGLAGAYNEQFF,TGTGCCAGCAGCTTGGGACTAGCGGGAGCCTACAATGAGCAGTTCTTC
.,TRBV28,.,TRBJ2-4,CASLARDTGNIQYF,TGTGCCAGCCTAGCCCGGGACACTGGGAACATTCAGTACTTC
TRBD1,TRBV19,.,TRBJ1-5,CASSMVTGGVRNQPQHF,TGTGCCAGTAGTATGGTGACAGGGGGGGTTCGCAATCAGCCCCAGCATTTT
.,TRBV28,.,TRBJ1-1,CASSLKVNTEAFF,TGTGCCAGCAGTTTAAAAGTGAACACTGAAGCTTTCTTT
TRBD1,TRBV29-1,.,TRBJ2-6,CSVRAGTGLSGANVLTF,TGCAGCGTCCGAGCCGGGACAGGCTTGTCTGGGGCCAACGTCCTGACTTTC
TRBD1,TRBV7-9,.,TRBJ1-4,CASSLTPQGWGEKLFF,TGTGCCAGCAGCTTGACGCCACAGGGGTGGGGTGAAAAACTGTTTTTT
.,TRBV2,once,TRBJ2-7,CASQRGSYEQYF,TGTGCCAGCCAACGAGGGTCCTACGAGCAGTACTTC
.,TRBV4-1,.,TRBJ1-1,CASSAQLLNTEAFF,TGCGCCAGCAGCGCACAGCTCCTGAACACTGAAGCTTTCTTT
.,TRBV10-3,.,TRBJ1-2,CAISDGQNGYGYTF,TGTGCCATCAGTGATGGGCAAAACGGTTATGGCTACACCTTC
TRBD2,TRBV5-1,.,TRBJ2-7,CASSTGTSGEQYF,TGCGCCAGCAGCACGGGGACTAGCGGCGAGCAGTACTTC
TRBD2,TRBV7-6,.,TRBJ2-5,CASSLSGVAGAQETQYF,TGTGCCAGCAGCCTTTCGGGGGTAGCGGGGGCCCAAGAGACCCAGTACTTC
.,TRBV7-2,.,TRBJ2-6,CASSLGLSGANVLTF,TGTGCCAGCAGCTTAGGTCTGTCTGGGGCCAACGTCCTGACTTTC
.,TRBV7-9,.,TRBJ2-3,CASSPPSWRDTQYF,TGTGCCAGCAGCCCGCCAAGCTGGAGAGATACGCAGTATTTT
.,TRBV30,.,TRBJ2-1,CAWSGEGLNEQFF,TGTGCCTGGAGTGGTGAGGGGCTGAATGAGCAGTTCTTC
TRBD2,TRBV5-4,.,TRBJ2-1,CASSLLGILGLAGPDNEQFF,TGTGCCAGCAGCTTGTTAGGAATATTGGGTTTAGCGGGACCCGACAATGAGCAGTTCTTC
.,TRBV30,.,TRBJ1-3,CARGQFGNTIYF,TGTGCCAGGGGACAATTCGGAAACACCATATATTTT
TRBD1,TRBV5-5,.,TRBJ1-6,CASSADRVDNSPLHF,TGTGCCAGCAGCGCGGACAGGGTGGACAATTCACCCCTCCACTTT
TRBD2,TRBV7-8,.,TRBJ2-1,CASSEGTSGSYNEQFF,TGTGCCAGCAGCGAAGGGACTAGCGGGTCCTACAATGAGCAGTTCTTC
.,TRBV4-1,once,TRBJ1-3,CASSQGTINTIYF,TGCGCCAGCAGCCAAGGGACAATCAACACCATATATTTT
.,TRBV6-4,.,TRBJ1-2,CASSEDGAGSGYTF,TGTGCCAGCAGTGAAGACGGGGCAGGGAGTGGCTACACCTTC
TRBD1,TRBV6-6,.,TRBJ1-1,CASYTGDRGVTEAFF,TGTGCCAGCTACACCGGGGACAGGGGGGTCACTGAAGCTTTCTTT
.,TRBV4-1,.,TRBJ2-3,CASSLTQGADTQYF,TGCGCCAGCAGCCTTACACAGGGCGCAGATACGCAGTATTTT
.,TRBV5-5,.,TRBJ1-1,CASSLGEMNTEAFF,TGTGCCAGCAGCTTAGGGGAGATGAACACTGAAGCTTTCTTT
TRBD1,TRBV2,.,TRBJ1-6,CASKGRDRVSPGSPLHF,TGTGCCAGCAAAGGTCGGGACAGGGTGAGTCCAGGATCACCCCTCCACTTT
.,TRBV14,.,TRBJ2-3,CASSQVGGSADTQYF,TGTGCCAGCAGCCAAGTAGGGGGATCGGCAGATACGCAGTATTTT
.,TRBV6-6,.,TRBJ1-1,CASSGIRGITEAFF,TGTGCCAGCAGCGGAATTCGGGGTATCACTGAAGCTTTCTTT
.,TRBV7-8,.,TRBJ1-3,CASSLGSGPGNTIYF,TGTGCCAGCAGCTTAGGTTCAGGGCCCGGAAACACCATATATTTT
.,TRBV28,few,TRBJ2-7,CASNPGRGYEQYF,TGTGCCAGCAACCCCGGACGGGGCTACGAGCAGTACTTC
.,TRBV21-1,.,TRBJ1-3,CARVEPTRNSGNTIYF,TGTGCCAGAGTAGAACCGACCCGGAACTCTGGAAACACCATATATTTT
.,TRBV4-1,.,TRBJ1-5,CASSQTSVSNQPQHF,TGCGCCAGCAGCCAAACATCAGTTAGCAATCAGCCCCAGCATTTT
.,TRBV7-9,.,TRBJ1-6,CASVRENNSPLHF,TGTGCCAGCGTCCGGGAAAATAATTCACCCCTCCACTTT
.,TRBV6-1,.,TRBJ1-1,CASSERTDWTEAFF,TGTGCCAGCAGTGAAAGGACAGACTGGACTGAAGCTTTCTTT
TRBD2,TRBV5-1,.,TRBJ2-3,CASSFGGADTDTQYF,TGCGCCAGCAGCTTCGGGGGGGCTGACACAGATACGCAGTATTTT
TRBD2,TRBV7-3,.,TRBJ2-3,CASSLGVAGGTDTQYF,TGTGCCAGCAGCTTAGGGGTAGCGGGCGGCACAGATACGCAGTATTTT
.,TRBV6-1,.,TRBJ2-5,CASSEEHFQETQYF,TGTGCCAGCAGTGAAGAACACTTCCAAGAGACCCAGTACTTC
.,TRBV18,.,TRBJ1-5,CASSPGRGSNQPQHF,TGTGCCAGCTCACCAGGGCGCGGTAGCAATCAGCCCCAGCATTTT
.,TRBV6-5,.,TRBJ2-7,CASSYSVQLITYEQYF,TGTGCCAGCAGTTACTCGGTACAGTTAATCACCTACGAGCAGTACTTC
TRBD2,TRBV27,.,TRBJ2-3,CASSFSSPSGRPTDTQYF,TGTGCCAGCAGTTTTTCGTCTCCTAGCGGGAGGCCCACAGATACGCAGTATTTT
.,TRBV7-7,.,TRBJ2-5,CASSGDRETQYF,TGTGCCAGCAGCGGTGACCGAGAGACCCAGTACTTC